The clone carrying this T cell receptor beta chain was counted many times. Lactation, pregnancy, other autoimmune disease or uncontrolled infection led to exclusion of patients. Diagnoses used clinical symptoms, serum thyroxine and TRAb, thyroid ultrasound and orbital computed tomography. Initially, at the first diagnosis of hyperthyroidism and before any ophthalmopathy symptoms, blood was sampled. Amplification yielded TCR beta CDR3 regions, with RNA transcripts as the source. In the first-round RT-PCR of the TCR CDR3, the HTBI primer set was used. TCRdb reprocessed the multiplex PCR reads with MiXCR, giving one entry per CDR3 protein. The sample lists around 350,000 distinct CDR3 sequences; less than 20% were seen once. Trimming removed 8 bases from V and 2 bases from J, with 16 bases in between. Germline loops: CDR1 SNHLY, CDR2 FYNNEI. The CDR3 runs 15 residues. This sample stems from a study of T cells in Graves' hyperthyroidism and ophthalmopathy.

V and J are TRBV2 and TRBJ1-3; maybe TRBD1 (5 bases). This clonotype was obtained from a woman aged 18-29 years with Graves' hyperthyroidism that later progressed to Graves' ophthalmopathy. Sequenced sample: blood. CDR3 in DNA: TGTGCCAGCCTCGGGGGGTCAGGGCCTGGAAACACCATATATTTT. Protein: CASLGGSGPGNTIYF.